Shown below are 21 T cell receptor beta chains from a single sample sequenced in a study of T-cell memory formation after mild COVID-19. TCRdb passed the 5' RACE reads through MiXCR, listing each CDR3 protein once. The data hold approximately 250,000 distinct CDR3 sequences, with around 17% observed a single time. Sequenced sample: PBMCs or a T cell subset sorted from them (not recorded which). Receptor source: a man aged 18 to 30 who had mild COVID-19 (a few samples of this study predate the infection). Cell type and time point are not known.

This clonotype has a handful of counts. This chain uses TRBV6-2 or TRBV6-3 with TRBJ2-7; D gene unclear. The CDR3 is 12 amino acids. Per the germline V gene, CDR1 is MNHEY and CDR2 is SVGEGT. Trimming stripped 6 bases from V and 3 bases from J, with 9 bases between. This CDR3 reads CASSPPHYEQYV. In DNA, the CDR3 is TGTGCCAGCAGCCCGCCCCACTACGAGCAGTACGTC.

In this sample, this clonotype turned up a few times. J is TRBJ1-2 and V is TRBV19; 8 bases agree with TRBD1. Germline CDR1 LNHDA, CDR2 SQIVND (reference sequence). The CDR3 loop spans 12 amino acids. V lost 11 bases to trimming and J lost 4 bases; unmatched junction nucleotides: 6. The CDR3 here is CASGTGGYGYTF. CDR3 nucleotides: TGTGCCTCGGGGACAGGAGGCTATGGCTACACCTTC.

In its sample, this clonotype was seen a few times. The CDR3 nucleotides are TGTGCCAGCTCACCAGGGGGATTTCAGCCCCAGCATTTT. Its protein is CASSPGGFQPQHF. The V and J genes are TRBV18 and TRBJ1-5; maybe TRBD1 (5 bases). V gave up 2 bases and J gave up 6 bases, with 8 bases separating them. CDR3 size: 13 residues. Per germline, CDR1 KGHSH and CDR2 LQKENI.

This clonotype was detected ten times or more. The V gene is TRBV6-6, the J gene TRBJ2-5; D gene uncertain. The CDR3 extends over 11 amino acids. The V gene's germline CDR1 is MNHNY and CDR2 SVGAGI (reference sequence). Between the trimmed V and J ends, which lost 6 bases and 5 bases, there was a span of 7 bases. CDR3 region: CASRKGETQYF. CDR3 sequence (DNA): TGTGCCAGCAGGAAAGGGGAGACCCAGTACTTC.

The table lists this clonotype with many counts. The chain has TRBV5-1 and TRBJ2-3; 13 positions agree with TRBD2. This CDR3 comprises 17 residues. Trimming at V came to 3 bases and at J to 2 bases, leaving 6 bases not matched to a gene. The germline gives CDR1 SGHRS, CDR2 YFSETQ. The CDR3 DNA follows: TGCGCCAGCAGCTCGTCCGGGACTAGCGGGGACACAGATACGCAGTATTTT. This gives the protein CASSSSGTSGDTDTQYF.

This chain connects TRBV5-1 to TRBJ2-3; TRBD2 is a possible D gene (7 bases). This CDR3 comprises 15 residues. Germline V gives CDR1 SGHRS, CDR2 YFSETQ. Trimming took 1 base from V and 5 from J, leaving 14 bases between them. The CDR3 loop reads CASSLMGGPGDTQYF. CDR3 bases: TGCGCCAGCAGCTTGATGGGGGGGCCAGGAGATACGCAGTATTTT.

CDR3 nucleotide sequence: TGTGCCAGCAGCGTAGACGGGACTCGTCAAGAGACCCAGTACTTC. This translates into CASSVDGTRQETQYF. This chain connects TRBV9 to TRBJ2-5; possibly TRBD2 for D (6 bases). The V end was cut by 0 bases, the J end by 2 bases, with 11 bases between. The CDR3 consists of 15 residues. Germline CDR1 SGDLS, CDR2 YYNGEE. Supplemented by reference TRBV9 and TRBJ2-5, the full variable domain reads DSGVTQTPKHLITATGQRVTLRCSPRSGDLSVYWYQQSLDQGLQFLIQYYNGEERAKGNILERFSAQQFPDLHSELNLSSLELGDSALYFCASSVDGTRQETQYFGPGTRLLVL.

The chain carries TRBV20-1 and TRBJ1-1; 7 bases map to TRBD1. V trimming: 2 bases; J trimming: 7 bases; junction bases outside the gene matches: 7. This CDR3 comprises 13 residues. Germline loops: CDR1 DFQATT, CDR2 SNEGSKA (reference sequence). In nucleotides, the CDR3 is TGCAGTGCTAGAAGCACCGGGACAGTTGAAGCTTTCTTT. Encoded protein: CSARSTGTVEAFF.

The rearrangement uses TRBV5-5 and TRBJ2-7; D call uncertain. The CDR3 consists of 13 residues. Germline V gene sequence: CDR1 SGHKS, CDR2 YYEKEE (reference sequence). Trimming removed 0 bases from V and 3 bases from J, with 7 bases in between. CDR3 sequence (DNA): TGTGCCAGCAGCTTGGAAGACGACTACGAGCAGTACGTC. Translated: CASSLEDDYEQYV.

The V call is TRBV12-3 or TRBV12-4, the J call TRBJ2-3, with 12 bases identical to TRBD2. The CDR3 totals 14 residues. The ends lost 6 bases at V and 5 bases at J; junction bases unmatched: 3. The CDR3 reads CASSVLAGGDTQYF. The CDR3 DNA follows: TGTGCCAGCAGCGTACTAGCGGGGGGAGATACGCAGTATTTT.

This rearrangement joins TRBV7-3 to TRBJ2-2; 8 bases align to TRBD1. The CDR3 is 16 residues long. The germline gives CDR1 SGHTA, CDR2 FQGTGA. V lost 8 bases and J lost 6; bases outside the gene matches: 14. The CDR3 here is CASRSTGGSYAGELFF. In nucleotides, the CDR3 is TGTGCCAGCCGTAGCACAGGGGGTTCTTACGCCGGGGAGCTGTTTTTT.

V usage is TRBV9 and J usage is TRBJ2-7, with 8 positions matching TRBD1. This CDR3 comprises 15 residues. V shed 3 bases and J 4 bases; nucleotides not matched to a gene: 9. Looked up from germline, CDR1 is SGDLS and CDR2 is YYNGEE. CDR3 region: CASSAFRQGTYEQYV. The DNA for the CDR3 is TGTGCCAGCAGCGCTTTCCGACAGGGGACATACGAGCAGTACGTC.

This clonotype was picked up a small number of times. V usage is TRBV5-1 and J usage is TRBJ1-1; TRBD1 matches 7 bases. The CDR3 totals 15 residues. Germline-derived CDR1 and CDR2 are SGHRS and YFSETQ. The ends lost 1 base at V and 4 bases at J; junction bases unmatched: 7. CDR3 in DNA: TGCGCCAGCAGCTTGTTACCCGCAGGGGGCACTGAAGCTTTCTTT. It is translated as CASSLLPAGGTEAFF.

In its sample, this clonotype was seen a few times. The J gene is TRBJ2-3, the V gene TRBV6-5, with D possibly being TRBD2 (5 bases). The CDR3 totals 13 residues. The ends were cut back, 7 bases at V and 6 bases at J, with 14 bases in the middle. The germline CDR1 and CDR2 sequences are MNHEY and SVGAGI. The DNA of the CDR3 is TGTGCCAGCACGGAGGTAGCTGGGGATACGCAGTATTTT. Protein: CASTEVAGDTQYF.

The chain is built from TRBV5-1 and TRBJ1-3; D not resolved. The V end was cut by 0 bases, the J end by 3 bases, with 13 bases between. This CDR3 has 16 amino acids. Germline CDR1 is SGHRS and CDR2 is YFSETQ. The CDR3 reads CASSLGSVGGGNTIYF. The CDR3 nucleotides are TGCGCCAGCAGCTTGGGCAGTGTCGGCGGTGGAAACACCATATATTTT.

V usage is TRBV10-3 and J usage is TRBJ2-4; D remains unclear. This CDR3 comprises 12 residues. V shed 4 bases and J shed 1 base, with 2 bases lying between them. Germline lookup yields CDR1 ENHRY and CDR2 SYGVKD. CDR3 sequence (DNA): TGTGCCATCAGTGGTGCCAAAAACATTCAGTACTTC. Residues: CAISGAKNIQYF.

This clonotype was counted a single time. The gene calls are TRBV7-2 and TRBJ2-7; D is tentatively TRBD1 or TRBD2 (6 bases each). This CDR3 is built from 15 residues. With 2 bases removed from V and 3 bases from J, the gap between germline ends came to 14 bases. Germline V lookup: CDR1 SGHTA, CDR2 FQGNSA. CDR3 DNA: TGTGCCAGCAGCTTACGGAGGGGACACGACTACGAGCAGTACGTC. Translation: CASSLRRGHDYEQYV.

The V and J genes are TRBV6-2 or TRBV6-3 and TRBJ1-4, with no clear D. The CDR3 runs to 14 residues. V lost 6 bases and J lost 7, with 15 bases in between. Germline V gene lookup returns CDR1 MNHEY and CDR2 SVGEGT. CDR3 sequence: CASRGLGDREKLFF. CDR3 coding DNA: TGTGCCAGCAGGGGATTAGGAGACCGTGAAAAACTGTTTTTT.

The J gene is TRBJ1-2, the V gene TRBV5-1; TRBD1 matches 9 bases. The trim removed 4 bases at V and 8 bases at J, leaving 6 bases unmatched. The CDR3 has 13 amino acids. Germline-derived CDR1 and CDR2 are SGHRS and YFSETQ. As DNA, the CDR3 is TGCGCCAGCAGCCCGGACAGGGGACGAGGCTACACCTTC. Residues: CASSPDRGRGYTF.

V gene TRBV7-2 combines with J gene TRBJ2-3; D tentatively fits TRBD1 or TRBD2 (5 bases each). Trimming removed 5 bases from V and 0 bases from J, with 15 bases in between. CDR3 length equals 16 residues. Germline loops: CDR1 SGHTA, CDR2 FQGNSA. The CDR3 DNA sequence: TGTGCCAGCAGCCTTAGGGGAGTTCCTAGCACAGATACGCAGTATTTT. Residues: CASSLRGVPSTDTQYF.

The rearrangement links TRBV18 to TRBJ2-5, with 7 bases identical to TRBD2. With 3 bases clipped from V and 4 bases from J, the junction kept 5 bases outside the gene matches. Germline assignment: CDR1 KGHSH and CDR2 LQKENI. The CDR3 contains 14 residues. The CDR3 bases are TGTGCCAGCTCACCTCTGCCGGGGGGAGAGACCCAGTACTTC. Translating it yields CASSPLPGGETQYF.